This TCR beta chain was found in a study of blood T cell repertoires in COVID-19. Clones were read by immunoSEQ multiplex PCR, and TCRdb kept only the in-frame ones, dropping some. The sample lists 350,000 to 400,000 clones, 88% occurring once. This clone was counted between two and nine times. The germline V gene has CDR1 MGHRA and CDR2 YSYEKL. V was trimmed by 0 bases and J by 7 bases, leaving 12 bases between them. The CDR3 spans 14 residues. Enrolled through a virtual design, the participants were between 18 and 89 years of age and came from about two dozen US areas. Which cohort a participant joined came from the clinical history participants gave. Donors in Cohort 3 counted as recovered after two negative PCRs, clearance, or symptom resolution.

This rearrangement joins TRBV4-1 to TRBJ1-2; possible D gene TRBD1, 5 bases. The receptor comes from a young woman who had recovered from COVID-19. Source material: PBMCs or T cells enriched from blood (not recorded which). The CDR3 DNA reads TGCGCCAGCAGCCAAGAGAGGACATTCGGTGGCTACACCTTC. Translated: CASSQERTFGGYTF.